A selection of T cell receptor beta chains follows, all from one sample in a study of regulatory T cells in long-lasting Graves disease. TCRdb re-called the multiplex PCR reads with MiXCR, one entry per CDR3 protein. The data contain 450,000 or so distinct CDR3 sequences, about 20% of them singletons. Sequenced here: peripheral blood mononuclear cells (PBMCs), sampled when the disease was refractory, from a patient treated with antithyroid drugs. Source of these receptors: a female donor with Graves disease. Each CDR3 is given with its conserved first and last residue. The listing skips clone size in some rows; elsewhere it reads once, few, many or a size class.

clone_size v_call cdr3_aa
. TRBV5-8 CASSPDRGTDTQYF
few TRBV12-3/TRBV12-4 CASKRLNQPQHF
many TRBV6-5 CASRYLSDRGYGYTF
. TRBV7-3 CASSLGNEPYNEQFF
many TRBV6-1 CASMYRGIHEQYF
few TRBV2 CASRPGREVVTNEKLFF
. TRBV5-1 CASSLDTAATNEKLFF
many TRBV2 CASTARDGTEAFF
. TRBV20-1 CSAGQGTGNQPQHF
many TRBV28 CASTIRSYTNEQFF
. TRBV12-3/TRBV12-4 CASSSNRGDTGELFF
. TRBV7-2 CASSPVLYLYGYTF
. TRBV20-1 CSARGQGYSGNTIYF
many TRBV28 CASSPGTSGIETQYF
many TRBV28 CASIGRGALVEPEAFF
few TRBV15 CATSSAQETQYF
few TRBV6-2/TRBV6-3 CASSYSRGKNEKLFF
many TRBV2 CASATMNTEAFF
many TRBV12-3/TRBV12-4 CASTMSRRSYEQYF
. TRBV29-1 CSVGMLQETQYF
many TRBV7-9 CASSPRPNTGELFF
. TRBV20-1 CSAGDTRSSYNSPLHF
. TRBV19 CASIRERSGNTIYF
many TRBV3-1 CASSQGDRTEAFF
. TRBV2 CASSQGLAGGAETQYF
many TRBV6-1 CASIMTGDYGYTF
few TRBV7-2 CASSKGAGVAGYTF
. TRBV14 CASSQVSGGNEQYF
. TRBV9 CASSTTLGGELFF
. TRBV9 CASSVGTVSGNTIYF
. TRBV12-3/TRBV12-4 CASSLRGWEQYF
few TRBV19 CASSIFSGELFF
few TRBV6-2/TRBV6-3 CASSENGGGSQETQYF
once TRBV24-1 CATLRYGGRTEAFF
. TRBV30 CAWSGDSGNTIYF
. TRBV7-8 CASSSLTSGRNEQFF
many TRBV20-1 CSASDPQETQYF
few TRBV28 CASRSQGPGLNTEAFF
. TRBV13 CASSLRGAGEQYF
. TRBV4-1 CASSLTRSEETQYF
many TRBV12-3/TRBV12-4 CASSLGRAEYTEAFF
. TRBV11-2 CASSLISGYEQFF
many TRBV6-1 CASTPGSAVGYTF
few TRBV30 CAWSVIGNTEAFF
many TRBV7-9 CASSHRVYEETQYF
. TRBV29-1 CSVPGLASDEQYF
many TRBV20-1 CSAREQGIGSGYTF
once TRBV20-1 CSARSGINQPQHF